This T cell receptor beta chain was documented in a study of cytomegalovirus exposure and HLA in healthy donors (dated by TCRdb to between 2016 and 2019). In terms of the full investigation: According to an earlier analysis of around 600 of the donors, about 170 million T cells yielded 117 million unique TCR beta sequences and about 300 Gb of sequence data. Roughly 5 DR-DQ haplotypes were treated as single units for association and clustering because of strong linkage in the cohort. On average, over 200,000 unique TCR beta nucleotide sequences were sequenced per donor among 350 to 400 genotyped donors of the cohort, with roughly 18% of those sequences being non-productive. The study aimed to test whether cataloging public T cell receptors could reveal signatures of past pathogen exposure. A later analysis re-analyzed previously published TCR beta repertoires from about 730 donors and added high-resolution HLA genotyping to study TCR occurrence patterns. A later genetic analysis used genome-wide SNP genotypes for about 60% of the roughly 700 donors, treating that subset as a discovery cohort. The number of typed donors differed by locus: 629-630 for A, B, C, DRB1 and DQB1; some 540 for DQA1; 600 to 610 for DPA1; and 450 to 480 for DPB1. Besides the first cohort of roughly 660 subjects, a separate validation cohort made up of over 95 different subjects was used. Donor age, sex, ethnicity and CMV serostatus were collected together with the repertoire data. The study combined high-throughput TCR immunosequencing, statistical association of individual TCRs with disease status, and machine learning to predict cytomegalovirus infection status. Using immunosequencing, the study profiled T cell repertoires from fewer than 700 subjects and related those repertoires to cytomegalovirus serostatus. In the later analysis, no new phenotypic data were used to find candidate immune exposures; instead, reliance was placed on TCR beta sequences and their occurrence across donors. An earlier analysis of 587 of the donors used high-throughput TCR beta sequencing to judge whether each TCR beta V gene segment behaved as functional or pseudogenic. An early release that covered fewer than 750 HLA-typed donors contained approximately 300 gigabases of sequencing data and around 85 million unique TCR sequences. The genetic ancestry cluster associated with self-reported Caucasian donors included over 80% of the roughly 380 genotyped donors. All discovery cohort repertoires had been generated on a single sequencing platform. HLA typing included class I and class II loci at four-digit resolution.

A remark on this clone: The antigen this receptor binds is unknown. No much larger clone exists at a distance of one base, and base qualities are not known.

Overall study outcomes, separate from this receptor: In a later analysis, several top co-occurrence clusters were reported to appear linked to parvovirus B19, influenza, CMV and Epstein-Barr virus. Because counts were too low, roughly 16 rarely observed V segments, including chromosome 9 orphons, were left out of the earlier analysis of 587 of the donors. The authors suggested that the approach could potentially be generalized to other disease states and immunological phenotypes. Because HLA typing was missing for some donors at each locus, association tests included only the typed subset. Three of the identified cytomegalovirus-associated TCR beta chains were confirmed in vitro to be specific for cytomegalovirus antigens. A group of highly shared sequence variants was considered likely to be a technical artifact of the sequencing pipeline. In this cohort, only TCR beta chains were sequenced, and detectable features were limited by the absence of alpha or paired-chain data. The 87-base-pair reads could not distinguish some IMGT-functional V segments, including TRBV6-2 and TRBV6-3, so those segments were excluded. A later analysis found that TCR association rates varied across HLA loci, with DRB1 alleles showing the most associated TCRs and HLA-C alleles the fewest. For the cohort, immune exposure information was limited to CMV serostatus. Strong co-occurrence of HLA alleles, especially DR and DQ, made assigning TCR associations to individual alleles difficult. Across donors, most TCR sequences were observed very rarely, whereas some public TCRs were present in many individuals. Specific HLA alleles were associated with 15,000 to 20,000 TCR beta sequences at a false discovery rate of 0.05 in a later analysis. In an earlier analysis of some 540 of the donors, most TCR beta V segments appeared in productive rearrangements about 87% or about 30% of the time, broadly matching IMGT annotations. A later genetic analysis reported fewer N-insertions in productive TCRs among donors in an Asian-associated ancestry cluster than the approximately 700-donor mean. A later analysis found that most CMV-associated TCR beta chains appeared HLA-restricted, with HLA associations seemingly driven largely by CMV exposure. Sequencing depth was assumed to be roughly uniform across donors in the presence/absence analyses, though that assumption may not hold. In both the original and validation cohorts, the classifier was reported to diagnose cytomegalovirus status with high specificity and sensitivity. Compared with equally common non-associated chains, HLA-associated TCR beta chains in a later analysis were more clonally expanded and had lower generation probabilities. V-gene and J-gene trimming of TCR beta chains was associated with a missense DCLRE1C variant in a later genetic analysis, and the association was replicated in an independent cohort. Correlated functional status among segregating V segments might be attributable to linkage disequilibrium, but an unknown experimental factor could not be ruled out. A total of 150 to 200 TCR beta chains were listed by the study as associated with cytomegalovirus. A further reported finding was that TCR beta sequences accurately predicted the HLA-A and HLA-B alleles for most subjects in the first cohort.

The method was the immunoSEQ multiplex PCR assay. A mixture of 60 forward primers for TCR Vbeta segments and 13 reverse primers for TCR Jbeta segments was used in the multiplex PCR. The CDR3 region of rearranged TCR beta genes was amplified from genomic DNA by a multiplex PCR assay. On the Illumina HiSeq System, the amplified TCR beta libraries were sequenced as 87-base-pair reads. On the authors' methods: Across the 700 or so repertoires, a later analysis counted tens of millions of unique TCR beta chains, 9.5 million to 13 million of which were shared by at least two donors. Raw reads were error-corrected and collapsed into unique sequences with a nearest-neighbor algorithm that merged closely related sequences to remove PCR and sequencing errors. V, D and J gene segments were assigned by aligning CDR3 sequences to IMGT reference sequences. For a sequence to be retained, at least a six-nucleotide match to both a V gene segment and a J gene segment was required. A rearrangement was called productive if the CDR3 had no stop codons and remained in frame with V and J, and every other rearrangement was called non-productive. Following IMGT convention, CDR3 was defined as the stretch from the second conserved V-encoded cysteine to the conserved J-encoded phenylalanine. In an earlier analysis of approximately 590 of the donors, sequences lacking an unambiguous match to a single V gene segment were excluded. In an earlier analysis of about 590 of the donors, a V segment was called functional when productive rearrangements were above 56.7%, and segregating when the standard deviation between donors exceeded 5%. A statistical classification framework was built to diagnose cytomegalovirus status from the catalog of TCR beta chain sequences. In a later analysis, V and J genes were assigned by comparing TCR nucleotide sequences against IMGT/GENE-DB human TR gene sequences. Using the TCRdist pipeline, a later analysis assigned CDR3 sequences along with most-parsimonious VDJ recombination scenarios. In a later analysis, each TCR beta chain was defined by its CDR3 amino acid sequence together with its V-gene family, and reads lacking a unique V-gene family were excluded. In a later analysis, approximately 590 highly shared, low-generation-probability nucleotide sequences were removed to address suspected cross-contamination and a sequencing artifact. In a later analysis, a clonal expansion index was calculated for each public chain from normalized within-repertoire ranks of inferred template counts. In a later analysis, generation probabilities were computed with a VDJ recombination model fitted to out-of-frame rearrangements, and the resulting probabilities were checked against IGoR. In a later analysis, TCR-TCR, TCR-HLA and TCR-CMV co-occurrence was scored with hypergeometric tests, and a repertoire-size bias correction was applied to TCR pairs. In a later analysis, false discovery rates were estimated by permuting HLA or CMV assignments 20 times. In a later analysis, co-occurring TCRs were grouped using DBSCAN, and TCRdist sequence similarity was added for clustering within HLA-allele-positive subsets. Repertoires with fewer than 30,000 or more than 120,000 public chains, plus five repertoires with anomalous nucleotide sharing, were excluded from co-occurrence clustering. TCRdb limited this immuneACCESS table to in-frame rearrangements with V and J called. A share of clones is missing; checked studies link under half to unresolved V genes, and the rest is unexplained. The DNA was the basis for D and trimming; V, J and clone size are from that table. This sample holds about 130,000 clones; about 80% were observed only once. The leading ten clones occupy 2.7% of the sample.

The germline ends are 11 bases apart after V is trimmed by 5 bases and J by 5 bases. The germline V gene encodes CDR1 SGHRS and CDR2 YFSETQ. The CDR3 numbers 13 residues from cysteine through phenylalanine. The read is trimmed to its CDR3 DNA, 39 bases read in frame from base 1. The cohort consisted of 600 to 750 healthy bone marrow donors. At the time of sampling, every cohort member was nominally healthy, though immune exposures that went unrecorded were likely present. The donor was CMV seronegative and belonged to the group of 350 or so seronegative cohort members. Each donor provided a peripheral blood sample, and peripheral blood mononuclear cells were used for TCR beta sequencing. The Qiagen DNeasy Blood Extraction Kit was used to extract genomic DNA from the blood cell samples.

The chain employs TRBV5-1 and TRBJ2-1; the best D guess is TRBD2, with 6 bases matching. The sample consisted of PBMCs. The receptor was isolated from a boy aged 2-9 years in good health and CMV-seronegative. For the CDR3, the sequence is CASRREADNEQFF. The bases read TGCGCCAGCAGGAGGGAGGCCGACAATGAGCAGTTCTTC.